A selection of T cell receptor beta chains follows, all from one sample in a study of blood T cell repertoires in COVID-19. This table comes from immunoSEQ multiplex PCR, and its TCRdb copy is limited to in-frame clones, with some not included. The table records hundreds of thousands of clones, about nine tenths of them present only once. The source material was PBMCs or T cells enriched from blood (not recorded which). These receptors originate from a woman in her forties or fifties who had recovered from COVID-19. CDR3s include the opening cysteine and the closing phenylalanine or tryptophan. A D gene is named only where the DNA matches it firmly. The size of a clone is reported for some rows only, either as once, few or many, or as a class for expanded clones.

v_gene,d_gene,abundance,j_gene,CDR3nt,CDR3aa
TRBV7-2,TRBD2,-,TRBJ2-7,TGTGCCAGCAGCTCCCGGGCTAGCGGAAAGTACGAGCAGTACTTC,CASSSRASGKYEQYF
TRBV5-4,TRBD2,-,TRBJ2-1,TGTGCCAGCAGCTCAGAAGCGGGAGTGTCAAATGAGCAGTTCTTC,CASSSEAGVSNEQFF
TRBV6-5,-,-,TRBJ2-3,TGTGCCAGCAGTCCCCGGCGGGATCCCACAGATACGCAGTATTTT,CASSPRRDPTDTQYF
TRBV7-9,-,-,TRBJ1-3,TGTGCCAGCAGCTTTTTGGAGAGCTCTGGAAACACCATATATTTT,CASSFLESSGNTIYF
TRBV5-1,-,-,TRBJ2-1,TGCGCCAGCAGCTTGGCCCTCACTAGCTCCTACAATGAGCAGTTCTTC,CASSLALTSSYNEQFF
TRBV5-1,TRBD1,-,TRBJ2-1,TGCGCCAGCAGTTTATCCAGGGGGACGACCTACAATGAGCAGTTCTTC,CASSLSRGTTYNEQFF
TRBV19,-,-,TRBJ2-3,TGTGCCAGTAGTTCCAGGGCGGGATGGGCAGATACGCAGTATTTT,CASSSRAGWADTQYF
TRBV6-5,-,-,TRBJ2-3,TGTGCCAGCAGTTACTCCCGGGACACTTACACAGATACGCAGTATTTT,CASSYSRDTYTDTQYF
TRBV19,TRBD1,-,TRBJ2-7,TGTGCCAGTAGTATTGACAGGGGGCTTTCCTACGAGCAGTACTTC,CASSIDRGLSYEQYF
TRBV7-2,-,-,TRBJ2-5,TGTGCCAGCAGCTTTAGGGGCGAGACCCAGTACTTC,CASSFRGETQYF
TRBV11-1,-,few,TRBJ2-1,TGTGCCAGCAGCCCACAGGGCGGGAGATACAATGAGCAGTTCTTC,CASSPQGGRYNEQFF
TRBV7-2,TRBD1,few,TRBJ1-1,TGTGCCAGCAGCTTGATCGGGACAGATGATTACACTGAAGCTTTCTTT,CASSLIGTDDYTEAFF
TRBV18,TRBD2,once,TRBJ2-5,TGTGCCAGCTCACCCACACGAGCGGGAGGAAAGGAGACCCAGTACTTC,CASSPTRAGGKETQYF
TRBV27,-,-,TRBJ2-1,TGTGCCAGCAGTCTGCCAGATGATGAGCAGTTCTTC,CASSLPDDEQFF
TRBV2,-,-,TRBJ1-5,TGTGCCAGCAGGACGGCGGATCAGCCCCAGCATTTT,CASRTADQPQHF
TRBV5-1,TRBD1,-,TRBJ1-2,TGCGCCAGCAGCGTGACAGGGGCCTACCGAGGCTACACCTTC,CASSVTGAYRGYTF
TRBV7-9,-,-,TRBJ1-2,TGTGCCAGCAGCTTAGCTCGGACAGCCTATGGCTACACCTTC,CASSLARTAYGYTF
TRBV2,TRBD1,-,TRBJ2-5,TGTGCCAGCAGGGCGACAGGGAAGGCAGAGACCCAGTACTTC,CASRATGKAETQYF
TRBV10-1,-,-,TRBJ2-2,TGCGCCAGCAGTGACGCTCCGGACACCGGGGAGCTGTTTTTT,CASSDAPDTGELFF
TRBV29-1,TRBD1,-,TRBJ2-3,TGCAGCGTCGGCGGGACAGGGTCGTTGAATACGCAGTATTTT,CSVGGTGSLNTQYF
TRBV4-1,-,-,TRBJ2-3,TGCGCCAGCAGCCAACGTCAGGGTACAGATACGCAGTATTTT,CASSQRQGTDTQYF
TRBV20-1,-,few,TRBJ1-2,TGCAGTGCTAGTCTCCAGGGGCATGGCTACACCTTC,CSASLQGHGYTF
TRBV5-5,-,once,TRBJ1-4,TGTGCCAGCAGCCAGGACTTTGCAACTAATGAAAAACTGTTTTTT,CASSQDFATNEKLFF
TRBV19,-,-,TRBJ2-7,TGTGCCAGTACCCAGGGGGGCGAGCAGTACTTC,CASTQGGEQYF
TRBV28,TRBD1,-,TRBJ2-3,TGTGCCAGCAGTCCCCGGGACAGTCGCACAGATACGCAGTATTTT,CASSPRDSRTDTQYF
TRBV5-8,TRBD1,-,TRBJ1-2,TGTGCCAGCAGCTACGGACAGGGTAGGGGCTACACCTTC,CASSYGQGRGYTF
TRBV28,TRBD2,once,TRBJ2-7,TGTGCCAGCAGTTTTGGTGGGGTGTTCGGGCGGGAGGTTTCTTCCTACGAGCAGTACTTC,CASSFGGVFGREVSSYEQYF
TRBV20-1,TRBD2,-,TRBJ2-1,TGCAGTGCTAGTCGGACGGGCGGGAGCAATGAGCAGTTCTTC,CSASRTGGSNEQFF
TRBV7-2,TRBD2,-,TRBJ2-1,TGTGCCAGCAGTGTAAGGGAGGGATCGATCTATGAGCAGTTCTTC,CASSVREGSIYEQFF
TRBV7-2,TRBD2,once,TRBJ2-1,TGTGCCAGCAGCTTAGGACTGGAACGGACTAGCGATGAGCAGTTCTTC,CASSLGLERTSDEQFF
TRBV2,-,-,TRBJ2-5,TGTGCCAGGGACGGCAGGGGAAATGAAGAGACCCAGTACTTC,CARDGRGNEETQYF
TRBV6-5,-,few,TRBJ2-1,TGTGCCAGCAGCGGGAGAGCCTACAATGAGCAGTTCTTC,CASSGRAYNEQFF
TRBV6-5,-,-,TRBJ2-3,TGTGCCAGCAGTTACAAGAGCGCAGATACGCAGTATTTT,CASSYKSADTQYF
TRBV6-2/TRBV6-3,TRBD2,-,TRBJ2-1,TGTGCCAGCAGCTCTAGCGGGATAATACGCAATGAGCAGTTCTTC,CASSSSGIIRNEQFF
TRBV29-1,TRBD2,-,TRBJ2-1,TGCAGCGTCGCTAGTATAACTAGCGGATACAATGAGCAGTTCTTC,CSVASITSGYNEQFF
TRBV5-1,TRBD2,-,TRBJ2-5,TGCGCCAGCACCCTAGGGCTAGCGGGGATACAAGAGACCCAGTACTTC,CASTLGLAGIQETQYF
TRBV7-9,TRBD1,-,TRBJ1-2,TGTGCCAGCAGCTTAGGAGGAATGATGGCAGGGGGAGACTATGGCTACACCTTC,CASSLGGMMAGGDYGYTF
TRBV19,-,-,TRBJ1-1,TGTGCCAGTAGTCCGTCCGACAGGTCCGGCACTGAAGCTTTCTTT,CASSPSDRSGTEAFF
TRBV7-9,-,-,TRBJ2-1,TGTGCCAGCAGCTTCACATCGGGACTCCAGGCGGCTTATAATGAGCAGTTCTTC,CASSFTSGLQAAYNEQFF
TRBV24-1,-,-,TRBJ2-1,TGTGCCACCAGTGACCAGGGATCCAGCTCCTACAATGAGCAGTTCTTC,CATSDQGSSSYNEQFF
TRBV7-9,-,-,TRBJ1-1,TGTGCCAGCAGCTTAGCTCAGGGGACTGAAGCTTTCTTT,CASSLAQGTEAFF
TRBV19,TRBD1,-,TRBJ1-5,TGTGCCAGTAGTTCGGGGGGACAGGGTTATCAGCCCCAGCATTTT,CASSSGGQGYQPQHF
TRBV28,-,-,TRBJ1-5,TGTGCCAGCAGGCCAGACAGGCCCCTTCGCAATCAGCCCCAGCATTTT,CASRPDRPLRNQPQHF
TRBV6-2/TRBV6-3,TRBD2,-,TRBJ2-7,TGTGCCAGCAGTTACGTCCTAGCGGGGAGCTCCTACGAGCAGTACTTC,CASSYVLAGSSYEQYF
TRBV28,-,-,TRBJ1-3,TGTGCCAGCAGGTCAGGGGACCATGGAAACACCATATATTTT,CASRSGDHGNTIYF
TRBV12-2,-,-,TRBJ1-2,TGTGCAAGTCGCGGCCGGACAGCCCACTATGGCTACACCTTC,CASRGRTAHYGYTF
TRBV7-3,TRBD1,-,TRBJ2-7,TGTGCCAGCAGCGGGCAAGGCGGGACAGGGGCCCACGAGCAGTACTTC,CASSGQGGTGAHEQYF
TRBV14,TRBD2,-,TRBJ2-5,TGTGCCAGCAGCCACCCGGGAGGGCCCGGGGAGACCCAGTACTTC,CASSHPGGPGETQYF
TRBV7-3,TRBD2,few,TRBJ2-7,TGTGCCAGCAGCTTGGGACTAGGTTACGAGCAGTACTTC,CASSLGLGYEQYF
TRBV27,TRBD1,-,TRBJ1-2,TGTGCCAGCAGGCCCCATGGCAGGGGGGGCTACACCTTC,CASRPHGRGGYTF
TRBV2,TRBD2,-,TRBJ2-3,TGTGCCAGCAGCGATTTCGGGGGGGCAGATACGCAGTATTTT,CASSDFGGADTQYF
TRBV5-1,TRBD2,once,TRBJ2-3,TGCGCCAGCACACCCGGACAGCTAGCGGGAGGAGGAGATACGCAGTATTTT,CASTPGQLAGGGDTQYF